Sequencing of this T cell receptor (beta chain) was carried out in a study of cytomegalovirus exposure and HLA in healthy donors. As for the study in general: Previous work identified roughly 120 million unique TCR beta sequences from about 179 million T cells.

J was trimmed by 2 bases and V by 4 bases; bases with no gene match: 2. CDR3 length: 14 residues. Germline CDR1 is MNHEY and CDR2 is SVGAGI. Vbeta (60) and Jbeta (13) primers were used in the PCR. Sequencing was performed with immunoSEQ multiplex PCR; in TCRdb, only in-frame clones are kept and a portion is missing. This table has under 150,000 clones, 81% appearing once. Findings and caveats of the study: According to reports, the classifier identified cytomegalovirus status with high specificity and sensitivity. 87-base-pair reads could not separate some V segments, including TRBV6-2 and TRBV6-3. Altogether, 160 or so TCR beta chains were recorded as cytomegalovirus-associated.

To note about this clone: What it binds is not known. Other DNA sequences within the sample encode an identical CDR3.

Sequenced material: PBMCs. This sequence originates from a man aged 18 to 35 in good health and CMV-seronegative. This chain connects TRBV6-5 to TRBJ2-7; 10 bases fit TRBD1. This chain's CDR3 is CASSSGQGAYEQYF. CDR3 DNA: TGTGCCAGCAGTTCCGGACAGGGGGCCTACGAGCAGTACTTC.